The clone carrying this T cell receptor (beta chain) has only one observation. The data were produced by immunoSEQ multiplex PCR, yet TCRdb's version contains in-frame clones alone and is incomplete. Altogether some 1,600,000 clones are present, 95% to 99% being singletons, with the ten largest covering roughly 0.45%. Germline CDR1 SGHRS, CDR2 YFSETQ. V lost 0 bases, J lost 6 bases, and 19 bases lay in between. The CDR3 is made up of 17 amino acids. This sample stems from a study of shared clonotypes between healthy human individuals. V and J are TRBV5-1 and TRBJ1-5; possible D gene TRBD1, 6 bases. The sample consisted of naive CD4+ T cells sorted from blood. Subset: CD45RA+ positively selected. The sequence was obtained from a man aged 30 to 45 in good health. CDR3 residues: CASSLAVRQGRTQPQHF. The DNA for the CDR3 is TGCGCCAGCAGCTTGGCCGTACGGCAGGGGAGGACTCAGCCCCAGCATTTT.